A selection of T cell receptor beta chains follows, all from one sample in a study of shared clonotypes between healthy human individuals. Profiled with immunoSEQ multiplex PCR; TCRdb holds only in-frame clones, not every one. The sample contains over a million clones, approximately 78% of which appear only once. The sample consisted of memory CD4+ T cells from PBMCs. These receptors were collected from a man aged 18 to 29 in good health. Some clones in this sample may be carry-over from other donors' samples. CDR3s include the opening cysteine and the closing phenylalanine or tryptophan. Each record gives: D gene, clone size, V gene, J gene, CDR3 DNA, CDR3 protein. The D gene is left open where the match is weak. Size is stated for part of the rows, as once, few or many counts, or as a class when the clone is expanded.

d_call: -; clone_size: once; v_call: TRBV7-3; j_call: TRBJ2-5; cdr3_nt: TGTGCCAGCAGCTTACAGCCACAAGAGACCCAGTACTTC; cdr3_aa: CASSLQPQETQYF
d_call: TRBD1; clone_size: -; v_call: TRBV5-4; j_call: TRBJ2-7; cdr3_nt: TGTGCCAGCAGCGTGGGACAGGGGGACGAGCAGTACTTC; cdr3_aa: CASSVGQGDEQYF
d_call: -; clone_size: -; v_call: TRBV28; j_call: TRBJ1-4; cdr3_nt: TGTGCCAGCAGTCCGCCACGGGGGGGGTTTGAAAAACTGTTTTTT; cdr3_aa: CASSPPRGGFEKLFF
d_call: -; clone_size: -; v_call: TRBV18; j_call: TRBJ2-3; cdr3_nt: TGTGCCAGCTCACCACCACTGGAGGTGACGCAGTATTTT; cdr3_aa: CASSPPLEVTQYF
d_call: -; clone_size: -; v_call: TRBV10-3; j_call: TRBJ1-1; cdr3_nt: TGTGCCATCAGTACTACCGGGACAATGAACACTGAAGCTTTCTTT; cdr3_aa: CAISTTGTMNTEAFF
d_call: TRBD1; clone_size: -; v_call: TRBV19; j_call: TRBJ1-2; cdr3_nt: TGTGCCAGTAGCAGCAACAGGGGTCTGAGCGGCTACACCTTC; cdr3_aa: CASSSNRGLSGYTF
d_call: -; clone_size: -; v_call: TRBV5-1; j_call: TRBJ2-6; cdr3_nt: TGCGCCAGCAGCTCGACTAAGACAGGCTCTGGGGCCAACGTCCTGACTTTC; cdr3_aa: CASSSTKTGSGANVLTF
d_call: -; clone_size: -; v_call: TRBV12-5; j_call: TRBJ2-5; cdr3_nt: TGTGCTAGTGGGACATCCAAGACCCAGTACTTC; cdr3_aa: CASGTSKTQYF
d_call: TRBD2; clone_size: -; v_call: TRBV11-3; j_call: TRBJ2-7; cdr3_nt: TGTGCCAGCAGCTACCTTAGCGGGGATTTCTACGAGCAGTACTTC; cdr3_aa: CASSYLSGDFYEQYF
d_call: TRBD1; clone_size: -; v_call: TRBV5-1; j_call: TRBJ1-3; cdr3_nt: TGCGCCAGCAGCGATGGGACAGCGCTGTCTGGAAACACCATATATTTT; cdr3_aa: CASSDGTALSGNTIYF
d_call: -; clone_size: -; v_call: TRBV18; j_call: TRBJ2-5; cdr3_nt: TGTGCCAGCTCACCGGGCGGGGAAGAGACCCAGTACTTC; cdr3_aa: CASSPGGEETQYF
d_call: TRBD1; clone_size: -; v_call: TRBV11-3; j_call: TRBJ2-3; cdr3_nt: TGTGCCAGCAGCTCGGACAGGGGTACGCAGTATTTT; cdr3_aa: CASSSDRGTQYF
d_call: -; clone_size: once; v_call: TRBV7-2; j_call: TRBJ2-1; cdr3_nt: TGTGCCAGCAGCACCTCGGGGCCCTCCTACAATGAGCAGTTCTTC; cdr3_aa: CASSTSGPSYNEQFF
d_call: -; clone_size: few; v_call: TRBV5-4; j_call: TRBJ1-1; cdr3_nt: TGTGCCAGCAGCTATGCCCAGACTGAAGCTTTCTTT; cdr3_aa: CASSYAQTEAFF
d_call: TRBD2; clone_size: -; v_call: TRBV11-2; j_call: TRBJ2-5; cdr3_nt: TGTGCCAGCAGATCTAGCGGGAGCGGTGAGACCCAGTACTTC; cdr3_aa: CASRSSGSGETQYF
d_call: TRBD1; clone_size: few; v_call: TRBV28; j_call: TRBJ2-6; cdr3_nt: TGTGCCAGCAGCCCCGGGACAGGGGGCGGGGCCAACGTCCTGACTTTC; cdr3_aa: CASSPGTGGGANVLTF
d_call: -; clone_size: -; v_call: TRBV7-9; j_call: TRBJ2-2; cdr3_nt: TGTGCCAGCAGCCCCCCGGGCCTTCGGGACACCGGGGAGCTGTTTTTT; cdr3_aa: CASSPPGLRDTGELFF
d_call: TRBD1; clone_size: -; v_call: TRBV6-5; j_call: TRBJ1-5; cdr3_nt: TGTGCCAGCAGACCCGGGACAGGGAGCAATCAGCCCCAGCATTTT; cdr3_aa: CASRPGTGSNQPQHF
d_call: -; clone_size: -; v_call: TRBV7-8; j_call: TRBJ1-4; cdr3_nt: TGTGCCAGCAGCTTAGACGGGGTCCTGGGGGAAAAACTGTTTTTT; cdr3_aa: CASSLDGVLGEKLFF
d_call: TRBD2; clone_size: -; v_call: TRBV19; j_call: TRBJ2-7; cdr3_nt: TGTGCCAGTAGTATGGGGTCCGGCGGGAGCCCCTACGAGCAGTACTTC; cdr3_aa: CASSMGSGGSPYEQYF
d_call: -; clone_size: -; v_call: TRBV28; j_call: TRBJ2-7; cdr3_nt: TGTGCCAGCACTCCCGGCGGGCAGTTCTTGTACGAGCAGTACTTC; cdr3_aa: CASTPGGQFLYEQYF
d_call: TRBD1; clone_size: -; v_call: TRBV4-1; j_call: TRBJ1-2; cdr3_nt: TGCGCCAGCAGCCCCAGGGACAGCTCTAACTATGGCTACACCTTC; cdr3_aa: CASSPRDSSNYGYTF
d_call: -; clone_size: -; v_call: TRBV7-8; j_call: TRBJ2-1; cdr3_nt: TGTGCCAGCAGCTTACCACGGGGGGCAGGAAGCAATGAGCAGTTCTTC; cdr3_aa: CASSLPRGAGSNEQFF
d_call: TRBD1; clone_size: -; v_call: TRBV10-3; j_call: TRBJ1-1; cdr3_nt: TGTGCCATCAGTGAGTCTGCCCCGGCAGGGGGGAACACTGAAGCTTTCTTT; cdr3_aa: CAISESAPAGGNTEAFF
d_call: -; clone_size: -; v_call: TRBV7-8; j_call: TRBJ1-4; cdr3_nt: TGTGCCAGCCAGGACTCGGGAAATGAAAAACTGTTTTTT; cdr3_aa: CASQDSGNEKLFF
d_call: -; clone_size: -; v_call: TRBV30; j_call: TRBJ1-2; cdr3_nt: TGTGCTTCGCACCGATTGAGGGTGGATAACTATGGCTACACCTTC; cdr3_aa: CASHRLRVDNYGYTF
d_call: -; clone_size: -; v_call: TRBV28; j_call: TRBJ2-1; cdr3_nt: TGTGCCAGCAGCCCCGGGCCTCGGAGGGAGCAGTTCTTC; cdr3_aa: CASSPGPRREQFF
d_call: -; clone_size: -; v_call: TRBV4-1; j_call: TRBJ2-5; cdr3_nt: TGCGCCAGCAGCCAACTAGTGGGTATAGAGACCCAGTACTTC; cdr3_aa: CASSQLVGIETQYF
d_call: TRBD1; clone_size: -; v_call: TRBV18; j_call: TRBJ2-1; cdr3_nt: TGTGCCAGCTCAGCGTGGACAGGACGTCGCAATGAGCAGTTCTTC; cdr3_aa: CASSAWTGRRNEQFF
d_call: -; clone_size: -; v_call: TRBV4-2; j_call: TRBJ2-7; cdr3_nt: TGTGCCAGCAGCCAAGATTGGCGGAGCGCCTACGAGCAGTACTTC; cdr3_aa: CASSQDWRSAYEQYF
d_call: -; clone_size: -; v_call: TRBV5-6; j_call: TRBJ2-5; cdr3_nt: TGTGCCAGCAGCTTGGCAGGGGCAGAGACCCAGTACTTC; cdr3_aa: CASSLAGAETQYF
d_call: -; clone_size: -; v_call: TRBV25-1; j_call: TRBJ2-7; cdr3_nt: TGTGCCAGCAGAGTAACTGGGAGGAGAGGCGAGCAGTACTTC; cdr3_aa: CASRVTGRRGEQYF
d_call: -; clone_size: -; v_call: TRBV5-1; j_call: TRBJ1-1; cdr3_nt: TGCGCCAGCAGCTTGAAAGTGGGAGGGGCGAACACTGAAGCTTTCTTT; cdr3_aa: CASSLKVGGANTEAFF
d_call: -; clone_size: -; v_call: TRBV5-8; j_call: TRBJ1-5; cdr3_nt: TGTGCCAGCAGCAAAGGCCAGGTTAGCAATCAGCCCCAGCATTTT; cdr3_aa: CASSKGQVSNQPQHF
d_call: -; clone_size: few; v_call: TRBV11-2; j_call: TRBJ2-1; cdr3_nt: TGTGCCAGCAGCTTATTCGATGAGCAGTTCTTC; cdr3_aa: CASSLFDEQFF
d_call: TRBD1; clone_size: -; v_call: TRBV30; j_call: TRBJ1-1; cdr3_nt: TGTGCCTGGGACAGGGAGAATACTGAAGCTTTCTTT; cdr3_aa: CAWDRENTEAFF
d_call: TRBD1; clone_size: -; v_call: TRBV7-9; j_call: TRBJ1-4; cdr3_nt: TGTGCCAGCAGCCCCCAGGGGGGGGGAAATGAAAAACTGTTTTTT; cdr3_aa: CASSPQGGGNEKLFF
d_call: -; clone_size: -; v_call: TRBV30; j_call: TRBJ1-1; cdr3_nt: TGTGCCTGGGGAAAGGGTATCCCTGAAGCTTTCTTT; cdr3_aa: CAWGKGIPEAFF
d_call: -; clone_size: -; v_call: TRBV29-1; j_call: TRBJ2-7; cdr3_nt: TGCAGCGTTGATTTAGCAGGATCCCTGGGGAAGTACGAGCAGTACTTC; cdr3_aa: CSVDLAGSLGKYEQYF
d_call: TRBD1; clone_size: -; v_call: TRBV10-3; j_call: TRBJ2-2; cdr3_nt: TGTGCCATCGGGGGACAGGGCCCACCCGGGGAGCTGTTTTTT; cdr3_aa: CAIGGQGPPGELFF
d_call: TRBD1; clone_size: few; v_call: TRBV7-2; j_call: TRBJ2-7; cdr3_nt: TGTGCCAGCAGCTTAGCCGGGACAGACGAGCAGTACTTC; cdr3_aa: CASSLAGTDEQYF
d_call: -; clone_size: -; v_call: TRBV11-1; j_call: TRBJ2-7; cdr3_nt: TGTGCCAGCAGCGCAGTCCTCCGCGAGCAGTACTTC; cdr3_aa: CASSAVLREQYF
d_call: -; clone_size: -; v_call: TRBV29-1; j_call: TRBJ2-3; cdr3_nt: TGCAGCGGGGTCGCTGGGGGTAGCACAGATACGCAGTATTTT; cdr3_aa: CSGVAGGSTDTQYF
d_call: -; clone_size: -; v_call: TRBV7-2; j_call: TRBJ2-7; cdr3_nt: TGTGCCAGCAGCTCTACACATTTTCTTGGCGAGCAGTACTTC; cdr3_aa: CASSSTHFLGEQYF
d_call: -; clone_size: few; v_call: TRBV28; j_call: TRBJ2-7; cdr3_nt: TGTGCCAGCAGTTTCGTCAGCTCCTACGAGCAGTACTTC; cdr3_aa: CASSFVSSYEQYF
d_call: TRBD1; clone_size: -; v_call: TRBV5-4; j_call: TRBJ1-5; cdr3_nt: TGTGCCAGCAGCTTGGATCCGGGACAGCCTAATCAGCCCCAGCATTTT; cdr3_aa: CASSLDPGQPNQPQHF
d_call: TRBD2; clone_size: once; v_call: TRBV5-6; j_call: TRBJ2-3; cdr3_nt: TGTGCCAGCAGCGCCGGGACTAGCGGGACAGATACGCAGTATTTT; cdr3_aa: CASSAGTSGTDTQYF
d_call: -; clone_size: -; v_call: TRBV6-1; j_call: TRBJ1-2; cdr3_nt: TGTGCCAGCAGTGATTCGTCCCGGAGCTATGGCTACACCTTC; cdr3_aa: CASSDSSRSYGYTF
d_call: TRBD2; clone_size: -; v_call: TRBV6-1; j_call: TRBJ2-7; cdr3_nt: TGTGCCAGCAGTGAGGGGACTAGCCGCTACGAGCAGTACTTC; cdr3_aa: CASSEGTSRYEQYF
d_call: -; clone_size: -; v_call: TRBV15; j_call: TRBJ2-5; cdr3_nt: TGTGCCACCAGCAGAGACGGCGGGCACCAAGAGACCCAGTACTTC; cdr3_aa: CATSRDGGHQETQYF
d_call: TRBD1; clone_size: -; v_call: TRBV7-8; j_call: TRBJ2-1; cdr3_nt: TGTGCCAGCAGCTTTTCCGGGACAGGGGTCTACAATGAGCAGTTCTTC; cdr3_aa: CASSFSGTGVYNEQFF
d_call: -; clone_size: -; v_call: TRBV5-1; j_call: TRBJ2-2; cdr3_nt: TGCGCCAGCAGCTTGGGCCCCGGGGAGCTGTTTTTT; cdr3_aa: CASSLGPGELFF
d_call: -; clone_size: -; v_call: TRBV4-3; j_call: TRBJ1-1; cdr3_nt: TGCGCCAGCAGCCAAGAGCGGACGGCGGAAGCTTTCTTT; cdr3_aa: CASSQERTAEAFF
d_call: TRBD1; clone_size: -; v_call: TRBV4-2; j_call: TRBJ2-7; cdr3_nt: TGTGCCAGCAGCAAAACAGGGGGCCGTTTGGAGCAGTACTTC; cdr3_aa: CASSKTGGRLEQYF
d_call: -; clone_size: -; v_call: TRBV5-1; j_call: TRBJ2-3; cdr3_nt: TGCGCCAGCAGCTTTCCCTGGCAGTCTAGCACAGATACGCAGTATTTT; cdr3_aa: CASSFPWQSSTDTQYF
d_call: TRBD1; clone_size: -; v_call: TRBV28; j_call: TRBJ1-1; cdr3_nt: TGTGCCAGCAGTCACGCTGACAGGGTGAGGATGAACACTGAAGCTTTCTTT; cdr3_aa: CASSHADRVRMNTEAFF
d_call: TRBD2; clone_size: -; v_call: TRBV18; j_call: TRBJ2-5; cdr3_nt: TGTGCCAGCTCTGGAGGACTAGCGGGAACGGCAGAGACCCAGTACTTC; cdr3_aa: CASSGGLAGTAETQYF
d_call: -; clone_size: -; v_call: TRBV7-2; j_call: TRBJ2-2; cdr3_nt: TGTGCCAGCAGCCCGGGGACGAACACCGGGGAGCTGTTTTTT; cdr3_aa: CASSPGTNTGELFF
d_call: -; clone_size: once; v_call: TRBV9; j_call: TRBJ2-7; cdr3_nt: TGTGCCAGCAGCGTAGGGCTCTTAAGCTCCTACGAGCAGTACTTC; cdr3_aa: CASSVGLLSSYEQYF